This record looks at one T cell receptor (beta chain) sequence and its context. The data belong to a study of control samples from healthy donors and cancer patients. The CDR3 runs to 16 residues. Per germline, CDR1 SGHNT and CDR2 YYREEE (reference sequence). V gave up 2 bases and J gave up 6 bases, with 20 bases separating them. Profiled with immunoSEQ multiplex PCR; TCRdb holds only in-frame clones, not every one. This table has roughly 64,000 clones, just over 90% appearing once. Sequences were obtained from PBMCs. The receptor's source is a woman aged 50 to 60 with colorectal cancer. This chain links TRBV5-4 with TRBJ1-2; possibly TRBD1 for D (5 bases). CDR3 region: CASSLRAPRRGHGYTF. The DNA for the CDR3 is TGTGCCAGCAGCTTACGCGCGCCCAGGAGGGGACATGGCTACACCTTC. Supplemented by reference TRBV5-4 and TRBJ1-2, the full variable domain reads ETGVTQSPTHLIKTRGQQVTLRCSSQSGHNTVSWYQQALGQGPQFIFQYYREEENGRGNFPPRFSGLQFPNYSSELNVNALELDDSALYLCASSLRAPRRGHGYTFGSGTRLTVV.